This T cell receptor (beta chain) was recorded in a study of identical twins. Notes on this clonotype: No antigen is known for it.

This CDR3 contains 15 residues. The ends lost 5 bases at V and 3 bases at J; junction bases unmatched: 7. Germline lookup yields CDR1 SGHVS and CDR2 FQNEAQ. Broader study findings: Conclusions leaned on cross-sectional statistical analysis and did not track the same donors over time.

In TCRdb, the 5' RACE reads were re-called with MiXCR into one record per CDR3 protein. The sample carries some 600,000 distinct CDR3 sequences, less than 9% recorded once. Another study also made use of these data, one on yellow fever vaccine responses in identical twins.

This clonotype was obtained from a woman aged 18-29 years in good health. The sample was PBMCs. The chain is built from TRBV7-8 and TRBJ1-5; 7 bases are shared with TRBD1. CDR3 loop: CASSVGTVPNQPQHF. CDR3 coding DNA: TGTGCCAGCAGCGTCGGGACAGTTCCCAATCAGCCCCAGCATTTT. Variable domain in full (rest from reference TRBV7-8 and TRBJ1-5): GAGVSQSPRYKVAKRGQDVALRCDPISGHVSLFWYQQALGQGPEFLTYFQNEAQLDKSGLPSDRFFAERPEGSVSTLKIQRTQQEDSAVYLCASSVGTVPNQPQHFGDGTRLSIL.